This TCR beta chain was sequenced for a study of cytomegalovirus exposure and HLA in healthy donors. This clone was detected only a few times. Germline V CDR1 and CDR2: MNHEY, SMNVEV (reference sequence). With 4 bases removed from V and 6 bases from J, the gap between germline ends came to 10 bases. This CDR3 has 13 residues. Vbeta (60) and Jbeta (13) primers were used in the PCR. TCRdb's copy holds only in-frame clones and misses some; the assay was immunoSEQ multiplex PCR. The table includes roughly 120,000 clones, roughly 80% detected once. This clonotype was sampled from a woman in her forties or fifties in good health and CMV-seropositive. Specimen: PBMCs. The chain has TRBV27 and TRBJ1-5; D remains unclear. Here the CDR3 reads CASSSVAGQPQHF. DNA of the CDR3: TGTGCCAGCAGTTCAGTGGCGGGTCAGCCCCAGCATTTT.